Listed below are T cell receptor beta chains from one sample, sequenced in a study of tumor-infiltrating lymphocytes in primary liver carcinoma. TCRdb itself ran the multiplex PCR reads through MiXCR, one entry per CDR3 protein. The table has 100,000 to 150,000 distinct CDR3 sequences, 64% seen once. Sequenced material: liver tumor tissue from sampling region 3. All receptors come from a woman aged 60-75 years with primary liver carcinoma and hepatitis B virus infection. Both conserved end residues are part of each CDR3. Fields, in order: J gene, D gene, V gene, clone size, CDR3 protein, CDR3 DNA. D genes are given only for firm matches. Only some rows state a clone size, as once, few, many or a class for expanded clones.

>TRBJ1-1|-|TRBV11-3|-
CASSPPRDLNTEAIF
TGTGCCAGCAGCCCCCCACGGGACTTGAACACTGAAGCCATCTTT
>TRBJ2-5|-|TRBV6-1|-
CASSYWTDSQETQYF
TGTGCCAGCAGTTACTGGACAGACAGTCAAGAGACTCAGTACTTC
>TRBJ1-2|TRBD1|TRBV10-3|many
CAIRKSGTGGEDGYTF
TGTGCCATCAGGAAATCCGGGACAGGGGGCGAGGATGGCTACACCTTC
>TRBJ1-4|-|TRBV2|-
CASSGDDEKLFF
TGTGCCAGCAGCGGGGACGATGAAAAACTGTTTTTT
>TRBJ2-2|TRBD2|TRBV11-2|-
CASSTTSGNTGELLF
TGTGCCAGCAGCACTACTAGCGGGAACACCGGGGAGCTGTTATTT
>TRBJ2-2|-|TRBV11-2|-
CASSLQVFLAGELFF
TGTGCCAGTAGCCTACAGGTTTTTCTCGCCGGGGAGCTGTTTTTT
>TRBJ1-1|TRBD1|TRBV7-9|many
CASSPQGSVSGAFF
TGTGCCAGCAGCCCACAGGGGAGCGTTTCCGGAGCTTTCTTT
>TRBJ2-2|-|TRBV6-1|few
CASRAGHNTGELFF
TGTGCCAGCAGGGCAGGACATAACACCGGGGAGCTGTTTTTT
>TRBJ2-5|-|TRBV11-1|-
CASSLSIRETQYF
TGTGCCAGCAGCTTATCTATCCGAGAGACCCAGTACTTC
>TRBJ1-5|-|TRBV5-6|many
CASSLGAGNSNQPQHF
TGTGCCAGCAGCTTGGGGGCCGGGAATAGCAATCAGCCCCAGCATTTT
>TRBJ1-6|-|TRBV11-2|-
CASSLAMNSSFHF
TGTGCCAGCAGCCTTGCAATGAATTCATCCTTCCACTTT
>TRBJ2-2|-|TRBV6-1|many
CASSARTTPTGELFF
TGTGCCAGCAGTGCCCGGACTACCCCCACCGGGGAGCTGTTTTTT
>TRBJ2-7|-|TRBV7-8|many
CASSHRTETYEQYF
TGTGCCAGCAGCCACCGGACCGAAACCTACGAGCAGTACTTC
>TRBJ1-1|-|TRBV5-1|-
CASSWQQNTEAFF
TGCGCCAGCAGCTGGCAACAGAACACTGAAGCTTTCTTT